This T cell receptor beta chain came from a study of cytomegalovirus exposure and HLA in healthy donors. General observations from the study: Some public TCRs appeared in many individuals, while most sequences were rare.

The V gene end was trimmed by 4 bases and the J gene end by 1 base; junction bases not matched to a gene: 5. CDR3 length: 15 amino acids. CDR1 is MNHNY and CDR2 is SVGAGI in the germline V gene (reference sequence). A remark on this clone: Its specificity is not known.

The assay was immunoSEQ multiplex PCR, and TCRdb's table has in-frame clones only and misses some. The table records roughly 130,000 clones, roughly 86% of them present only once. Sequenced input: PBMCs. This rearrangement joins TRBV6-6 to TRBJ2-3; 7 bases are shared with TRBD2. The source of this sequence is a woman in her twenties or thirties in good health and CMV-seronegative. DNA of the CDR3: TGTGCCAGCAGTTTCGGGAGGTTGGGCACAGATACGCAGTATTTT. This codes for CASSFGRLGTDTQYF.